Below are 6 T cell receptor beta chains sequenced from a single sample in a study of blood T cell repertoires in COVID-19. The assay was immunoSEQ multiplex PCR, and TCRdb's table has in-frame clones only and misses some. The table includes about 50,000 clones, more than 70% detected once. Material for sequencing was peripheral blood. These TCRs come from a man of 80 years or more with active COVID-19.

Only a few counts were recorded for this clone. This chain joins TRBV18 and TRBJ2-7, with TRBD2 as a possible D gene (6 bases). V was shortened by 2 bases and J by 7 bases, with 24 bases between the two germline ends. The CDR3 is 17 residues long. The V gene's germline CDR1 is KGHSH and CDR2 LQKENI. The CDR3 nucleotides read TGTGCCAGCTCACCAGGACTACGCACCCGCCCTTCACCTGAGCAGTACTTC. Its protein product is CASSPGLRTRPSPEQYF. The whole variable domain, filled in from reference TRBV18 and TRBJ2-7, reads NAGVMQNPRHLVRRRGQEARLRCSPMKGHSHVYWYRQLPEEGLKFMVYLQKENIIDESGMPKERFSAEFPKEGPSILRIQQVVRGDSAAYFCASSPGLRTRPSPEQYFGPGTRLTVT.

This sequence joins TRBV11-2 and TRBJ1-1, with a weak D call TRBD1 (6 bases). This CDR3 contains 15 residues. The germline CDR1 and CDR2 sequences are SGHAT and FQNNGV. Trimming stripped 1 base from V and 0 bases from J, with 9 bases between. The CDR3 sequence is CASSLVQGMNTEAFF. CDR3 coding DNA: TGTGCCAGCAGCTTAGTTCAGGGGATGAACACTGAAGCTTTCTTT.

The V call is TRBV6-2 or TRBV6-3, the J call TRBJ1-4, with 9 bases aligning to TRBD1. V lost 6 bases, J lost 6 bases, and 11 bases stayed unmatched. This CDR3 is built from 16 residues. From germline, CDR1 is MNHEY and CDR2 SVGEGT. CDR3 nucleotide sequence: TGTGCCAGCAGCCACTTACCGGGACAGGGAGATGAAAAACTGTTTTTT. It yields the protein CASSHLPGQGDEKLFF.

V gene TRBV30 combines with J gene TRBJ1-1, with D hard to call. In germline, CDR1 is GTSNPN, CDR2 SVGIG (reference sequence). Trimming cost V 0 bases and J 1 base, with 15 bases left between them. The CDR3 loop spans 16 amino acids. The CDR3, as DNA: TGTGCCTGGAGTGTAGAGGTAGTCACGAGGAACACTGAAGCTTTCTTT. It codes for CAWSVEVVTRNTEAFF.

The J gene is TRBJ2-2, the V gene TRBV11-2; TRBD2 might be the D (6 bases). Germline V gives CDR1 SGHAT, CDR2 FQNNGV. Trimming took 5 bases from V and 3 from J, leaving 10 bases between them. This CDR3 contains 14 residues. CDR3 sequence reads: CASSQRDYTGELFF. In DNA, the CDR3 is TGTGCCAGCAGCCAGAGGGACTACACCGGGGAGCTGTTTTTT.

The table lists this clone with a count of one. The chain combines TRBV2 with TRBJ2-7; D gene ambiguous. CDR3 length: 14 residues. Between the trimmed V and J ends, which lost 2 bases and 2 bases, there was a span of 10 bases. Germline V gives CDR1 SNHLY, CDR2 FYNNEI. As DNA, the CDR3 is TGTGCCAGCAGTGAATTTGCAGGAACCTACGAGCAGTACTTC. Its translation is CASSEFAGTYEQYF. Filled out from reference TRBV2 and TRBJ2-7, the complete variable domain reads EPEVTQTPSHQVTQMGQEVILRCVPISNHLYFYWYRQILGQKVEFLVSFYNNEISEKSEIFDDQFSVERPDGSNFTLKIRSTKLEDSAMYFCASSEFAGTYEQYFGPGTRLTVT.